These 14 T cell receptor beta chains share one sample of origin, sequenced in a study of shared clonotypes between healthy human individuals. TCRdb's table, derived via immunoSEQ multiplex PCR, lists solely in-frame clones and lacks some. The sample has around 2.1 million clones, 90% to 96% seen once. Sequencing was done on a sample of naive CD4+ T cells sorted from blood. Subset reported: CD45RA+ positively selected. Receptor source: a man younger than 35 in good health.

This chain connects TRBV30 to TRBJ2-3; D remains ambiguous. The germline CDR1 and CDR2 sequences are GTSNPN and SVGIG (reference sequence). This CDR3 has 14 amino acids. The ends were cut back, 5 bases at V and 0 bases at J, with 12 bases in the middle. The CDR3 loop reads CAWASLRSTDTQYF. CDR3 nucleotide sequence: TGTGCCTGGGCATCACTCCGTAGCACAGATACGCAGTATTTT.

The chain links TRBV5-1 to TRBJ2-7; tentative D call: TRBD1 (7 bases). The germline V gene has CDR1 SGHRS and CDR2 YFSETQ. This CDR3 is built from 15 residues. Trimming took off 7 bases at V and 7 bases at J, with 24 bases between the two ends. CDR3 loop: CASAPVGQGGEEQYF. The CDR3 DNA reads as TGCGCCAGCGCCCCCGTAGGCCAGGGGGGTGAGGAGCAGTACTTC. Variable domain in full (rest from reference TRBV5-1 and TRBJ2-7): KAGVTQTPRYLIKTRGQQVTLSCSPISGHRSVSWYQQTPGQGLQFLFEYFSETQRNKGNFPGRFSGRQFSNSRSEMNVSTLELGDSALYLCASAPVGQGGEEQYFGPGTRLTVT.

The V call is TRBV2, the J call TRBJ2-1; D remains unclear. This CDR3 comprises 17 residues. CDR1 is SNHLY and CDR2 is FYNNEI in the germline V gene. Trimming stripped 4 bases from V and 5 bases from J, with 21 bases between. Written as DNA, the CDR3 is TGTGCCAGCAGTGGGCGCTTCACGGCGCGTGGGGACAATGAGCAGTTCTTC. Protein sequence: CASSGRFTARGDNEQFF.

This chain uses TRBV30 with TRBJ1-6, with D maybe TRBD1 (6 bases). Germline V CDR1 and CDR2: GTSNPN, SVGIG (reference sequence). The CDR3 consists of 17 residues. V lost 0 bases and J 8 bases, leaving 20 bases between the germline ends. For the CDR3, the DNA is TGTGCCTGGAGTGTAGGAAGGGGGGGCTTCGGTTATTCACCCCTCCACTTT. It translates to CAWSVGRGGFGYSPLHF. Full variable domain (remainder filled in from reference TRBV30 and TRBJ1-6): SQTIHQWPATLVQPVGSPLSLECTVEGTSNPNLYWYRQAAGRGLQLLFYSVGIGQISSEVPQNLSASRPQDRQFILSSKKLLLSDSGFYLCAWSVGRGGFGYSPLHFGNGTRLTVT.

This clone was recorded once. V and J are TRBV10-3 and TRBJ2-7; 10 nucleotides align to TRBD2. The CDR3 is 14 amino acids. Unmatched junction bases numbered 6, after V lost 8 bases and J lost 2 bases. Germline CDR1 ENHRY, CDR2 SYGVKD. The CDR3 sequence is CAIGSGRGTYEQYF. CDR3 DNA sequence: TGTGCCATCGGGAGCGGGAGGGGCACCTACGAGCAGTACTTC.

The chain employs TRBV30 and TRBJ2-1; a weak D match, TRBD2 (6 bases). Germline loops: CDR1 GTSNPN, CDR2 SVGIG (reference sequence). The CDR3 has 12 amino acids. V was pared by 3 bases and J by 6 bases, with 9 bases between. The CDR3 bases are TGTGCCTGGAGAATGGGGGGCAATGAGCAGTTCTTC. It encodes CAWRMGGNEQFF.

As for this clone: Compared with germline, one end of the junction differs, possibly owing to a read error. Other DNA sequences of this sample code for an identical CDR3. The chain links TRBV5-6 to TRBJ2-1, with D unresolved. The CDR3 spans 11 residues. CDR1 and CDR2 (germline): SGHDT, YYEEEE. The CDR3 sequence: CASSSYDEQFF. The CDR3 DNA follows: TGTGCCAGCAGCAGCTACGATGAGCAGTTCTTC.

The rearrangement links TRBV15 to TRBJ2-5, with D possibly being TRBD1 or TRBD2 (5 bases each). This CDR3 has 15 residues. Trimming pared 3 bases from V and 1 base from J, leaving 12 bases between. The V gene's germline CDR1 is LNHNV and CDR2 YYDKDF (reference sequence). The CDR3: CATSSNLGVQETQYF. The CDR3 region has the DNA TGTGCCACCAGCAGTAACCTGGGGGTCCAAGAGACCCAGTACTTC.

This clone showed up just a few times. The CDR3: CASSSSGAMGYTF. For the CDR3, the DNA is TGTGCCAGCAGCTCCTCGGGGGCCATGGGCTACACCTTC. The chain recombines TRBV7-9 with TRBJ1-2; perhaps TRBD1 as D (6 bases). V was cut by 4 bases and J by 8 bases, with 14 bases left in between. Looked up from germline, CDR1 is SEHNR and CDR2 is FQNEAQ (reference sequence). The CDR3 covers 13 residues.

A single count supports this clone. The chain is built from TRBV28 and TRBJ2-2; TRBD2 is a possible D gene (5 bases). Germline V gene lookup returns CDR1 MDHEN and CDR2 SYDVKM. Trimming cost V 3 bases and J 6 bases, with 14 bases left between them. This CDR3 has 15 residues. The CDR3 DNA reads TGTGCCAGCAGTTTGGCGGGCCTAGGATCCGGGGAGCTGTTTTTT. Its translation: CASSLAGLGSGELFF.

The rearrangement links TRBV30 to TRBJ2-1; D unclear. V was clipped by 4 bases and J by 6 bases, with 13 bases between them. This CDR3 contains 13 residues. In germline, CDR1 is GTSNPN, CDR2 SVGIG (reference sequence). CDR3 nucleotides: TGTGCCTGGACTGCCGAGCTCGGCAATGAGCAGTTCTTC. It encodes CAWTAELGNEQFF.

The chain employs TRBV5-1 and TRBJ2-1, with no clear D. The ends were cut back, 4 bases at V and 6 bases at J, with 11 bases in the middle. The CDR3 is made up of 13 amino acids. Germline assignment: CDR1 SGHRS and CDR2 YFSETQ. The CDR3 DNA is TGCGCCAGCAGCGCGGACCTCAGCAATGAGCAGTTCTTC. Protein: CASSADLSNEQFF.

The chain couples TRBV28 to TRBJ1-2, with a tentative D call TRBD1 (6 bases). CDR1 and CDR2 (germline): MDHEN, SYDVKM. The V gene lost 5 bases and the J gene lost 1 base, with 14 bases spanning the gap. The CDR3 runs 15 residues. The CDR3 region is CASSPPEGGNYGYTF. In nucleotides, the CDR3 is TGTGCCAGCAGTCCGCCGGAGGGGGGTAACTATGGCTACACCTTC.

The chain couples TRBV11-2 to TRBJ2-7; no definite D call. V lost 0 bases and J 4 bases, leaving 4 bases between the germline ends. Germline V gene data show CDR1 as SGHAT and CDR2 as FQNNGV. The CDR3 is 12 amino acids. The CDR3 DNA is TGTGCCAGCAGCTTAGAACATTACGAGCAGTACTTC. This codes for CASSLEHYEQYF.